The clone carrying this T cell receptor (beta chain) was detected only a few times. Its antigen is undetermined. This record comes from a study of response to subunit inactivated influenza vaccine. Findings of the study overall: Few new T cells, the authors suggested, are recruited by each seasonal influenza vaccination.

In TCRdb, the RT-PCR reads were re-called with MiXCR into one record per CDR3 protein. The repertoire holds about 700,000 distinct CDR3 sequences, with 12% to 15% as singletons. The CDR3 runs 11 residues. V lost 10 bases and J 3 bases, leaving 9 bases between the germline ends. Germline V CDR1 and CDR2: MNHNS, SASEGT. The source material was PBMCs from blood, sampled approximately 15 days before vaccination. The TCR comes from a man aged 45-60 years who received an inactivated influenza vaccine. The rearrangement joins TRBV6-1 to TRBJ1-2, with D possibly being TRBD1 (5 bases). The CDR3 spells CATDRDYGYTF. For the CDR3, the DNA is TGTGCCACCGACAGAGACTATGGCTACACCTTC.